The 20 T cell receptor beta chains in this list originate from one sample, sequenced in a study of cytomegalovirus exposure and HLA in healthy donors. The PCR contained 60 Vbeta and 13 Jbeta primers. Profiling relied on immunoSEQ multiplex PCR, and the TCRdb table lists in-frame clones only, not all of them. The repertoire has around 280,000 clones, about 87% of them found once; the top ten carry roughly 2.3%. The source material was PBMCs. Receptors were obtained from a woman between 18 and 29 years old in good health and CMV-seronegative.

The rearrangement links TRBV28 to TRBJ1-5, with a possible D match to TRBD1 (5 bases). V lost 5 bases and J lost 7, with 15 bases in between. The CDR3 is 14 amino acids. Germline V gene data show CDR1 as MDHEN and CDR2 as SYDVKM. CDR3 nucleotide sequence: TGTGCCAGCAGTATACCGACAAGGGGCCAGCCCCAGCATTTT. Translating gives CASSIPTRGQPQHF.

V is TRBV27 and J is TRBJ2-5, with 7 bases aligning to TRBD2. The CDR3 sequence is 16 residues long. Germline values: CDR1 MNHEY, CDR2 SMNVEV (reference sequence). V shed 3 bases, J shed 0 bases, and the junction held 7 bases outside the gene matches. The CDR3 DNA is TGTGCCAGCAGTTTCCTAGCGGATGGGTACCAAGAGACCCAGTACTTC. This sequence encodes CASSFLADGYQETQYF.

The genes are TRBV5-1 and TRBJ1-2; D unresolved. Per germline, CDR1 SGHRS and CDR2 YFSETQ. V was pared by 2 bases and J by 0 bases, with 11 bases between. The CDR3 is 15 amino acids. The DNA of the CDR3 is TGCGCCAGCAGCTTAAACCCGACTGCTAACTATGGCTACACCTTC. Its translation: CASSLNPTANYGYTF.

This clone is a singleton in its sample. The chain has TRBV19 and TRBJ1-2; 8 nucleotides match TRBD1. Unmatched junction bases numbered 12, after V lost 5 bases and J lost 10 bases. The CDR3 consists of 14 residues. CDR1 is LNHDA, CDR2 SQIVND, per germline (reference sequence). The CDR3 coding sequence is TGTGCCAGTAGTCTTCCGGGACAGGTGACTCCCTACACCTTC. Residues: CASSLPGQVTPYTF. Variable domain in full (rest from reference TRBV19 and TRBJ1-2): DGGITQSPKYLFRKEGQNVTLSCEQNLNHDAMYWYRQDPGQGLRLIYYSQIVNDFQKGDIAEGYSVSREKKESFPLTVTSAQKNPTAFYLCASSLPGQVTPYTFGSGTRLTVV.

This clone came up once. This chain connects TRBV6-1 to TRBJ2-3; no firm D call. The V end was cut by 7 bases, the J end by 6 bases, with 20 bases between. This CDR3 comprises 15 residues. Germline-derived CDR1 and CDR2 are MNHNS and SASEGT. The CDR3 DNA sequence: TGTGCCAGCACGGCGCTGAGGTCGTTCCTTGATACGCAGTATTTT. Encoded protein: CASTALRSFLDTQYF.

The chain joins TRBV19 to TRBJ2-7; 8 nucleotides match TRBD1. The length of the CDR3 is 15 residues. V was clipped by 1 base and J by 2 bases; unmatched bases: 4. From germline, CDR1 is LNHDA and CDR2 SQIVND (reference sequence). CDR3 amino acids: CASSIGQGSAYEQYF. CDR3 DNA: TGTGCCAGTAGTATAGGACAGGGGTCCGCCTACGAGCAGTACTTC.

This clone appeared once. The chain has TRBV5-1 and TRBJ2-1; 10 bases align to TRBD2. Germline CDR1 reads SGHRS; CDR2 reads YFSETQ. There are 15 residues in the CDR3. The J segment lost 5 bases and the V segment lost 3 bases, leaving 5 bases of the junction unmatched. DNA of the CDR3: TGCGCCAGCAGCTGGGCTAGCGGGGGAGACAATGAGCAGTTCTTC. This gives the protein CASSWASGGDNEQFF.

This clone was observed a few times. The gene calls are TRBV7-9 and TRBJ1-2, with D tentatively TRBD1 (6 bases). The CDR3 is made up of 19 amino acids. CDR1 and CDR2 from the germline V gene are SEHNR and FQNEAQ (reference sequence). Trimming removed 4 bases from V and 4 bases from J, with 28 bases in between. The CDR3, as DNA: TGTGCCAGCAGCTCCCCCGGGGGGCTTTTAGGGAAAGGAAGCTATGGCTACACCTTC. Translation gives CASSSPGGLLGKGSYGYTF.

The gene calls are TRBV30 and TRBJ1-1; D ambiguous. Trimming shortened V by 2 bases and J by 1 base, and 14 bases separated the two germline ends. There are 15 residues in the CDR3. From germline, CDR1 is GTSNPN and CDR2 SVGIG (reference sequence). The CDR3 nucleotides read TGTGCCTGGAGTCACCAGACAATTGCGAACACTGAAGCTTTCTTT. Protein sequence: CAWSHQTIANTEAFF.

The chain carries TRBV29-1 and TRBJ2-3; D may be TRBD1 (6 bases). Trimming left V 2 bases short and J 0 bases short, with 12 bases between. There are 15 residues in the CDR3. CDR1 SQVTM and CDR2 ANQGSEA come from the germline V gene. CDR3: CSVERRDTSTDTQYF. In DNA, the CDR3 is TGCAGCGTTGAACGCCGGGACACCAGCACAGATACGCAGTATTTT.

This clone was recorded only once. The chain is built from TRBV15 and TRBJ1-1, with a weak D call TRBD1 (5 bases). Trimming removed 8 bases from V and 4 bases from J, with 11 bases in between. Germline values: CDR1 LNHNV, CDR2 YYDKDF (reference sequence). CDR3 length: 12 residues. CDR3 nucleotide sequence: TGTGCCACCCAAACGGGGGTCACTGAAGCTTTCTTT. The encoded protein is CATQTGVTEAFF.

CDR3 loop: CASSMSGQNSPLHF. The CDR3 nucleotides are TGTGCCAGTAGTATGTCAGGCCAAAATTCACCCCTCCACTTT. The chain joins TRBV19 to TRBJ1-6; D is unclear. The CDR3 spans 14 residues. V lost 3 bases to trimming and J lost 7 bases, with 10 bases between them. Germline V gives CDR1 LNHDA, CDR2 SQIVND (reference sequence).

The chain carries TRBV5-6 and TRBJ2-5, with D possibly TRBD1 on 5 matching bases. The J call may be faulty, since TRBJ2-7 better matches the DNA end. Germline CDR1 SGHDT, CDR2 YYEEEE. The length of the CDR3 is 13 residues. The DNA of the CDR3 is TGTGCCAGCAGATCAACAGGTTCCTACGAGCAGTACTTC. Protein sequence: CASRSTGSYEQYF.

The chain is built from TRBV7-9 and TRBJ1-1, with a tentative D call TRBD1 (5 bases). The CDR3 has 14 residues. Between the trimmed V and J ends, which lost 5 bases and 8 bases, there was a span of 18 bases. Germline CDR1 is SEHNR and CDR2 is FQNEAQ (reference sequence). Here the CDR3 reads CASSLTGLLGEAFF. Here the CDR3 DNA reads TGTGCCAGCAGCCTCACGGGACTTTTGGGAGAAGCTTTCTTT.

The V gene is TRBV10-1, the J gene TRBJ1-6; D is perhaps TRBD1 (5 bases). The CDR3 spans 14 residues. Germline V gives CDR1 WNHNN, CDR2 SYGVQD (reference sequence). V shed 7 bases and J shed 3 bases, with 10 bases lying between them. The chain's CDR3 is CASISGGYNSPLHF. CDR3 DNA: TGCGCCAGCATATCGGGGGGCTATAATTCACCCCTCCACTTT.

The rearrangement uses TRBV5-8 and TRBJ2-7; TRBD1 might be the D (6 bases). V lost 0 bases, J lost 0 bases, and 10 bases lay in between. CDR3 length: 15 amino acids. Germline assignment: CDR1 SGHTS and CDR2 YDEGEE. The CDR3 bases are TGTGCCAGCAGCTTGGAGACAGGAATCTCCTACGAGCAGTACTTC. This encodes CASSLETGISYEQYF. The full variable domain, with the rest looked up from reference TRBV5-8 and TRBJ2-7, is EAGVTQSPTHLIKTRGQQATLRCSPISGHTSVYWYQQALGLGLQFLLWYDEGEERNRGNFPPRFSGRQFPNYSSELNVNALELEDSALYLCASSLETGISYEQYFGPGTRLTVT.

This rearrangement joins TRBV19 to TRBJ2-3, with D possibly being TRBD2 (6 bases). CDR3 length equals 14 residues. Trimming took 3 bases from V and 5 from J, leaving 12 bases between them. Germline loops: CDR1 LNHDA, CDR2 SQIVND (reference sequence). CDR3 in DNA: TGTGCCAGTAGTATTGGTCGGGGGTTAGATACGCAGTATTTT. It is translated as CASSIGRGLDTQYF.

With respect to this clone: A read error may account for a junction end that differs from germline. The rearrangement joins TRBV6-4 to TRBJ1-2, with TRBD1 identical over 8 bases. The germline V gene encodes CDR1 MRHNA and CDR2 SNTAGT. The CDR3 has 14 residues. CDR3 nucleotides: TGTGCCAGCAGTAAGGGACAGGACGATTATGTCTACACCTTC. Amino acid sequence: CASSKGQDDYVYTF.

CDR3 bases: TGTGCCAGCAGAACCGGGACAGGGAACACAGATACGCAGTATTTT. Protein sequence: CASRTGTGNTDTQYF. The chain recombines TRBV6-1 with TRBJ2-3, with 9 nucleotides matching TRBD1. The CDR3 spans 15 residues. CDR1 MNHNS and CDR2 SASEGT come from the germline V gene. V was pared by 6 bases and J by 2 bases, with 6 bases of the junction left unmatched.

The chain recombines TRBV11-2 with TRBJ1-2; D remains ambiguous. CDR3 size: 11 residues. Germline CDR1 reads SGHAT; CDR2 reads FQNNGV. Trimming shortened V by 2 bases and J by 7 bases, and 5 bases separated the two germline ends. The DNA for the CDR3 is TGTGCCAGCAGCTTAATATCTGGCTACACCTTC. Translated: CASSLISGYTF.